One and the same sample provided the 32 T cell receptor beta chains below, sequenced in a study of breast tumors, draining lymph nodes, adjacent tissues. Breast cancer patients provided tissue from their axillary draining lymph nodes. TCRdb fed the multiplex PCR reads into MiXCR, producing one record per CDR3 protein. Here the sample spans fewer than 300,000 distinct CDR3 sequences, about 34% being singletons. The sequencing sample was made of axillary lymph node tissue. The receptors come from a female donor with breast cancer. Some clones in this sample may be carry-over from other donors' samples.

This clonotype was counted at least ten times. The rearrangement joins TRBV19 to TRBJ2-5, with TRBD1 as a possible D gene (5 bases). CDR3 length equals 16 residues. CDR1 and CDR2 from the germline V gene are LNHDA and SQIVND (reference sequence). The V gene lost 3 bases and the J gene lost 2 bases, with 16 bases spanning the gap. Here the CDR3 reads CASSIQGQATQETQYF. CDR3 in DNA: TGTGCCAGTAGTATCCAGGGTCAGGCCACTCAAGAGACCCAGTACTTC.

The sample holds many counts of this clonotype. CDR3 DNA: TGTGCCAGCACTAGACAGGGAACCTACGAGCAGTACTTC. Its translation: CASTRQGTYEQYF. The rearrangement links TRBV6-1 to TRBJ2-7; 7 nucleotides line up with TRBD1. CDR1 is MNHNS and CDR2 is SASEGT in the germline V gene. This CDR3 is built from 13 residues. V was pared by 7 bases and J by 2 bases, with 5 bases of the junction left unmatched.

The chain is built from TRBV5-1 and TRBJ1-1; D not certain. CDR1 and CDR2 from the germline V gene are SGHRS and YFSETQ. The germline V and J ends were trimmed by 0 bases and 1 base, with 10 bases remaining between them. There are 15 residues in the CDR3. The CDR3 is CASSLALAENTEAFF. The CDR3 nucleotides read TGCGCCAGCAGCTTGGCCCTAGCGGAGAACACTGAAGCTTTCTTT.

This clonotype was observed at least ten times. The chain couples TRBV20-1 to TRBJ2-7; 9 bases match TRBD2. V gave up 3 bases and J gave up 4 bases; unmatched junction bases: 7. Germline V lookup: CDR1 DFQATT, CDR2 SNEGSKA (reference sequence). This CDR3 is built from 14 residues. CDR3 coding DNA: TGCAGTGCTAGGCGTAGCGGACTAGCGTACGAGCAGTACTTC. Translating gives CSARRSGLAYEQYF.

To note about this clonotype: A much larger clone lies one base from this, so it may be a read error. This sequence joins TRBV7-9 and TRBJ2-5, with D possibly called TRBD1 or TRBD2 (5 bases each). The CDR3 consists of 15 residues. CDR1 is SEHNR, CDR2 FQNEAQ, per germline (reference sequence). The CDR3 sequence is CASSFLIGAQETQHF. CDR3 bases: TGTGCCAGCAGCTTTTTAATCGGGGCCCAAGAGACCCAGCACTTC. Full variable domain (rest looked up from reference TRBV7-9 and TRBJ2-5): DTGVSQNPRHKITKRGQNVTFRCDPISEHNRLYWYRQTLGQGPEFLTYFQNEAQLEKSRLLSDRFSAERPKGSFSTLEIQRTEQGDSAMYLCASSFLIGAQETQHFGPGTRLLVL.

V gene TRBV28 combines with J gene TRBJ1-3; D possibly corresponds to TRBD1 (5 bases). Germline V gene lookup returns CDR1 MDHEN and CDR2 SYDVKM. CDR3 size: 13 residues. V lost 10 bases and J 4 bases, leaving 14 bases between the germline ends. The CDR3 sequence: CATGGSPGNTIYF. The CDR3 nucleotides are TGTGCCACTGGGGGGTCTCCCGGAAACACCATATATTTT.

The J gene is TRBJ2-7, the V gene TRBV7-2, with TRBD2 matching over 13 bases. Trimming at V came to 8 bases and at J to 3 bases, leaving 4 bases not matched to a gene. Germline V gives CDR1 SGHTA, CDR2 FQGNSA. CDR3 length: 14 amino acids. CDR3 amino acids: CASGGLAGDYEQYF. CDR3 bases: TGTGCCAGCGGAGGACTAGCGGGAGACTACGAGCAGTACTTC.

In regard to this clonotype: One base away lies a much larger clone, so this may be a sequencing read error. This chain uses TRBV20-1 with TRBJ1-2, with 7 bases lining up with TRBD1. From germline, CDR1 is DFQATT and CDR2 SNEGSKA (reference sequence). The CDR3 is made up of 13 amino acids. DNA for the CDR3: TGCAGTGCTACGACAGGGCCTAACTATGCCTACACCTTC. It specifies CSATTGPNYAYTF.

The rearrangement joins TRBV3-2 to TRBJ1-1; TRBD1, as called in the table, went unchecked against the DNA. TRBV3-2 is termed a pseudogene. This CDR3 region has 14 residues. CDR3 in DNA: TGTGCCAGCAGTCCGGACAGGGGGCGAGCTGAAGCTTTCTTT. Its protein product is CASSPDRGRAEAFF.

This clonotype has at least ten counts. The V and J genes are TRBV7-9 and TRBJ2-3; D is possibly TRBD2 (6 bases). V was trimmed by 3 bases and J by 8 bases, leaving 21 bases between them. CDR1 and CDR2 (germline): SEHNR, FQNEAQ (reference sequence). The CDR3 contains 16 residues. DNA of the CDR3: TGTGCCAGCAGCTTGTCTCTAGCGTTTCCTGGGGGTACGCAGTATTTT. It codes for CASSLSLAFPGGTQYF.

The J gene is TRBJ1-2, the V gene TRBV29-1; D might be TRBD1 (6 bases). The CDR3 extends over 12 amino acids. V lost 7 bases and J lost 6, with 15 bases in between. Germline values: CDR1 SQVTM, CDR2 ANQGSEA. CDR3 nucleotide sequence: TGCAGCGGGGGGCCCGGGGATCATGGCTACACCTTC. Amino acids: CSGGPGDHGYTF.

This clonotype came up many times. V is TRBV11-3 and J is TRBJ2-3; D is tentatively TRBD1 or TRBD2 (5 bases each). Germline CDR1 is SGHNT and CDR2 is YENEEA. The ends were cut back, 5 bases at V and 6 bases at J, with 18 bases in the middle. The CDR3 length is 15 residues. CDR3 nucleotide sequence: TGTGCCAGCAGCCCGCGGCAGGGAGCTACGGATACGCAGTATTTT. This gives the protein CASSPRQGATDTQYF.

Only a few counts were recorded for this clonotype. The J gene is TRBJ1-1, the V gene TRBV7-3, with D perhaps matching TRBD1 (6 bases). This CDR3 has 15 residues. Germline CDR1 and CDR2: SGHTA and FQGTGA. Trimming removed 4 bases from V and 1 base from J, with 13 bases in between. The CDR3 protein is CASSSTPGQNTEAFF. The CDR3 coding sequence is TGTGCCAGCAGCTCAACTCCGGGACAGAACACTGAAGCTTTCTTT.

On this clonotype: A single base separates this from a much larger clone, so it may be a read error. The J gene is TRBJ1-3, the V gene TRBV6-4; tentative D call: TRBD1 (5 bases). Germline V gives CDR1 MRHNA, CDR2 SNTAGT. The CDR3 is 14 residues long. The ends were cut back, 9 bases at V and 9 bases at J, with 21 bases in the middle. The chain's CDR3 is CASPRTLSGGTIYF. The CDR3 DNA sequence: TGTGCCAGTCCAAGGACACTCTCTGGAGGCACCATATATTTT.

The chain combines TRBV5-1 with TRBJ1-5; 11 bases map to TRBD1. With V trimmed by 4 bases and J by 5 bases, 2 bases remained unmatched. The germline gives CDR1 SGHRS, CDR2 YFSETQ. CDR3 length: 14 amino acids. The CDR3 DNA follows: TGCGCCAGCAGCACGGGACAGGGGGATCAGCCCCAGCATTTT. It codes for CASSTGQGDQPQHF.

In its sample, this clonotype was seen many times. The chain's CDR3 is CASRLQQLPNEKLFF. The DNA for the CDR3 is TGTGCCAGCAGGTTACAACAGTTACCGAATGAAAAACTGTTTTTT. The J gene is TRBJ1-4, the V gene TRBV6-1; no firm D call. The CDR3 consists of 15 residues. Trimming took 6 bases from V and 5 from J, leaving 16 bases between them. Germline loops: CDR1 MNHNS, CDR2 SASEGT.

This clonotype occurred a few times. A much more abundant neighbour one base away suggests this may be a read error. Here the CDR3 DNA reads TGCAGTGCTGAGGACAGGGTCTATGGCTCCACCTTC. Translation gives CSAEDRVYGSTF. The chain links TRBV20-1 to TRBJ1-2; 8 positions agree with TRBD1. This CDR3 spans 12 amino acids. Germline CDR1 DFQATT, CDR2 SNEGSKA (reference sequence).

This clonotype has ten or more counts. The DNA for the CDR3 is TGTGCCACCAGCAGAGATCGCGGGACAGGGGGCGATTCCGGGGAGCTGTTTTTT. It translates to CATSRDRGTGGDSGELFF. This rearrangement joins TRBV15 to TRBJ2-2; 12 bases line up with TRBD1. This CDR3 has 18 amino acids. The V segment lost 0 bases and the J segment 6 bases; nucleotides outside the gene matches: 8. The germline V gene encodes CDR1 LNHNV and CDR2 YYDKDF (reference sequence).

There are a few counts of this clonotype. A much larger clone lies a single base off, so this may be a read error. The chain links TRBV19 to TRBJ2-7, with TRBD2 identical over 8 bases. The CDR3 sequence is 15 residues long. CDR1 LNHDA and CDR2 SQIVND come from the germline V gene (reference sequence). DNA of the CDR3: TGTGCCAGTAGTATAGCACTAGCGGCCTCCTACGAGCTGTACTTC. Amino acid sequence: CASSIALAASYELYF.

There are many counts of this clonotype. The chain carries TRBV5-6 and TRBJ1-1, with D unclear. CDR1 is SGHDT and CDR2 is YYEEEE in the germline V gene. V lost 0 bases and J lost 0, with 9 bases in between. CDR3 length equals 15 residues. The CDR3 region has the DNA TGTGCCAGCAGCTTGGATGGTAGAGTGAACACTGAAGCTTTCTTT. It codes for CASSLDGRVNTEAFF.

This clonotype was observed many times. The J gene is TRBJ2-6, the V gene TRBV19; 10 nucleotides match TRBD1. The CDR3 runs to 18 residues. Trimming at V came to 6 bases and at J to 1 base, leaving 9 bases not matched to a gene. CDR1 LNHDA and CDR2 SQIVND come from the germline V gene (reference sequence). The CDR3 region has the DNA TGTGCCAGTAGCAGATGGACAGGGGGAATATCTGGGGCCAACGTCCTGACTTTC. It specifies CASSRWTGGISGANVLTF.

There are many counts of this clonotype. CDR3 coding DNA: TGCAGCGTTGCAGTCCGGCCAGCTACAGATACGCAGTATTTT. This translates into CSVAVRPATDTQYF. This rearrangement joins TRBV29-1 to TRBJ2-3; D gene ambiguous. Germline V gives CDR1 SQVTM, CDR2 ANQGSEA. The CDR3 covers 14 residues. With 4 bases removed from V and 3 bases from J, the gap between germline ends came to 14 bases.

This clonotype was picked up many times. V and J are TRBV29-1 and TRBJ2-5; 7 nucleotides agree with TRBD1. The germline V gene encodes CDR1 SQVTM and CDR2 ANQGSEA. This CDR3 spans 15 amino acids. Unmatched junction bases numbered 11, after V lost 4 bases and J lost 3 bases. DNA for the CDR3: TGCAGCGTTGTTCCTCAGACAGGGTTCGAAGAGACCCAGTACTTC. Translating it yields CSVVPQTGFEETQYF.

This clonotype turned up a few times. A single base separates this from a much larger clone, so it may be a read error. This CDR3 reads CASSLRGTDRGLEQYF. The DNA of the CDR3 is TGTGCCAGCAGCTTGCGTGGAACAGACAGGGGCCTCGAGCAGTACTTC. V and J are TRBV5-6 and TRBJ2-7; 8 bases agree with TRBD1. The CDR3 covers 16 residues. V was clipped by 1 base and J by 6 bases; unmatched bases: 12. CDR1 is SGHDT, CDR2 YYEEEE, per germline. The full variable domain, rest sourced from reference TRBV5-6 and TRBJ2-7, is DAGVTQSPTHLIKTRGQQVTLRCSPKSGHDTVSWYQQALGQGPQFIFQYYEEEERQRGNFPDRFSGHQFPNYSSELNVNALLLGDSALYLCASSLRGTDRGLEQYFGPGTRLTVT.

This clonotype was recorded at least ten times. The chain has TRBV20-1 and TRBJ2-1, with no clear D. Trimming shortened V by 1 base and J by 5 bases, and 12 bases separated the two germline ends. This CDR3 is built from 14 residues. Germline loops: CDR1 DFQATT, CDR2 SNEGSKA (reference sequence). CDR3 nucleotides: TGCAGTGCTAGAGGGGCCGAAGGCCACAATGAGCAGTTCTTC. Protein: CSARGAEGHNEQFF.

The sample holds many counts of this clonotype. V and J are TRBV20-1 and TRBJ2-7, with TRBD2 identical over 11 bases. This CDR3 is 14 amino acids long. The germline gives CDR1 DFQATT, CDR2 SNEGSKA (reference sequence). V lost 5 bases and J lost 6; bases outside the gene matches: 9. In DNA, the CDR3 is TGCAGTGCTGAAGGACTAGCGGGTTTCTCCGAGCAGTACTTC. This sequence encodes CSAEGLAGFSEQYF.

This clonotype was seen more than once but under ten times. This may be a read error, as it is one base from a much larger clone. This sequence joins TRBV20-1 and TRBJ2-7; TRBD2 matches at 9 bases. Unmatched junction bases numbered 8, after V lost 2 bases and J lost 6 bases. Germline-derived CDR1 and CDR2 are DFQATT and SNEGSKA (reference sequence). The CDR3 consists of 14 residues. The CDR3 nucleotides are TGCAGTGCTAGATTTAGCGGGAGAGGGACCGAGCAGTACTTC. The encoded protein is CSARFSGRGTEQYF.

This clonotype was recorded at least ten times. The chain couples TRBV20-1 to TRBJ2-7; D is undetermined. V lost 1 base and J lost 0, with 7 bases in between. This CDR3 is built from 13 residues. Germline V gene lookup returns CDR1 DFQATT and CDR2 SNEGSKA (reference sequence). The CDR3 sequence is CSARVISSYEQYF. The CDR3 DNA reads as TGCAGTGCTAGAGTAATATCCTCCTACGAGCAGTACTTC.

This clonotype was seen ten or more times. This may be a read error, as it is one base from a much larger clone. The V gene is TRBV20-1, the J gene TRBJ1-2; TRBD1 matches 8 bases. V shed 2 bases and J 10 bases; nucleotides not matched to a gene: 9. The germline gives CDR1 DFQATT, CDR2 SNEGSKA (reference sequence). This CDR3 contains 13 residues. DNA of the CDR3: TGCAGTGCTAGACCTGGACAGGGCAGGGCCTACACCTTC. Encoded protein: CSARPGQGRAYTF.

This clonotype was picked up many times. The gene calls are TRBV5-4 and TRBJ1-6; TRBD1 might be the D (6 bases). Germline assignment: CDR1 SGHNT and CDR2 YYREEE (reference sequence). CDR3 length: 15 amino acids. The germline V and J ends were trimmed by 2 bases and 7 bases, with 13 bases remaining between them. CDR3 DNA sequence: TGTGCCAGCAGCTTCCTGGACAGCTCGAATTCACCCCTCCACTTT. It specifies CASSFLDSSNSPLHF.

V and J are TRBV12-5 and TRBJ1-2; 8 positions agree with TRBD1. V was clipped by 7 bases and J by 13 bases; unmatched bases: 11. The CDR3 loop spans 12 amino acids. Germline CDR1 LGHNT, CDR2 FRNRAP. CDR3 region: CASARTGLVSTF. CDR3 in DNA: TGTGCTAGTGCCCGGACAGGGTTGGTTTCCACCTTC.

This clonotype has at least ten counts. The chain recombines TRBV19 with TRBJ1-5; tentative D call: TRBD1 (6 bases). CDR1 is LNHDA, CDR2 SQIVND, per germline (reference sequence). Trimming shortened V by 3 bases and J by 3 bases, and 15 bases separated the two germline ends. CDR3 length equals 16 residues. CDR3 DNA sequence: TGTGCCAGTAGTATTCGGGGCAGGGGAGTCAATCAGCCCCAGCATTTT. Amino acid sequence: CASSIRGRGVNQPQHF.